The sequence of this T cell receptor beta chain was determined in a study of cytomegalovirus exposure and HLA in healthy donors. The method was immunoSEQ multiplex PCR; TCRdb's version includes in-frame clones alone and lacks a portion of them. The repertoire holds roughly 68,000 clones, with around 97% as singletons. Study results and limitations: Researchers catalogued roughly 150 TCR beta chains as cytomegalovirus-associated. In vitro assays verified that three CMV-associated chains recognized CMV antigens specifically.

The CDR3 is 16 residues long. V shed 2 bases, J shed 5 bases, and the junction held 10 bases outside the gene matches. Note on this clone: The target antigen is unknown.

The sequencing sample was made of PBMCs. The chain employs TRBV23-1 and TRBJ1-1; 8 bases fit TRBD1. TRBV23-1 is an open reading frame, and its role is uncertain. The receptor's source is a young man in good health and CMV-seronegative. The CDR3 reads CASSQQGGQGGTEAFF. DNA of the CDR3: TGCGCCAGCAGTCAACAAGGCGGACAGGGAGGAACTGAAGCTTTCTTT.